Below, 26 T cell receptor beta chains from the same sample are listed, as sequenced in a study of cytomegalovirus exposure and HLA in healthy donors. Researchers ran the PCR with 60 Vbeta and 13 Jbeta primers. Using immunoSEQ multiplex PCR, the repertoire was profiled, and TCRdb retains in-frame clones only, with some absent. Among about 280,000 clones, approximately 90% were seen once, and the ten largest hold 2% to 3%. The sample taken for sequencing was PBMCs. The receptors come from a woman aged 18-29 years in good health and CMV-seronegative.

This clone was seen just once. The CDR3 nucleotides are TGTGCCAGCAGCCAGCTGACAGGGAACACTGAAGCTTTCTTT. Its translation: CASSQLTGNTEAFF. The gene calls are TRBV5-6 and TRBJ1-1, with D perhaps matching TRBD1 (6 bases). The CDR3 is made up of 14 amino acids. Germline CDR1 SGHDT, CDR2 YYEEEE. V lost 4 bases to trimming and J lost 1 base, with 11 bases between them.

This clone is a singleton in its sample. J is TRBJ1-5 and V is TRBV19; 7 bases are shared with TRBD1. J was trimmed by 1 base and V by 1 base; bases with no gene match: 10. CDR3 length equals 18 residues. From germline, CDR1 is LNHDA and CDR2 SQIVND (reference sequence). As DNA, the CDR3 is TGTGCCAGTAGTATAGGGACAGGCGCGAAGTCGAGCAATCAGCCCCAGCATTTT. Translating gives CASSIGTGAKSSNQPQHF.

Comment on this clone: The junction and the germline gene differ at one end; a read error may be behind it. The gene calls are TRBV7-7 and TRBJ1-1; D is ambiguous. CDR3 length equals 13 residues. Germline CDR1 and CDR2: SSHAT and FNYEAQ (reference sequence). The CDR3 sequence: CASSLELNSEAFF. The CDR3 region has the DNA TGTGCTAGCAGCTTAGAACTGAATTCTGAAGCTTTCTTT.

The genes are TRBV5-6 and TRBJ2-3; 7 bases line up with TRBD2. J gave up 3 bases and V 0 bases, and 7 bases lay outside the gene matches. Per germline, CDR1 SGHDT and CDR2 YYEEEE. The CDR3 is made up of 16 amino acids. The CDR3 region is CASSLGLAAVTDTQYF. In nucleotides, the CDR3 is TGTGCCAGCAGCTTGGGACTAGCAGCGGTGACAGATACGCAGTATTTT.

The CDR3 protein is CATSLRTGALHF. CDR3 nucleotides: TGTGCCACCAGCTTGCGGACTGGGGCCCTCCACTTT. The rearrangement uses TRBV15 and TRBJ1-6; D gene unclear. The V end lost 5 bases, the J end lost 14 bases, and 13 bases lay between the germline ends. CDR1 is LNHNV, CDR2 YYDKDF, per germline (reference sequence). The CDR3 sequence is 12 residues long.

The chain joins TRBV6-1 to TRBJ2-7; no definite D call. Per the germline V gene, CDR1 is MNHNS and CDR2 is SASEGT. Trimming took 1 base from V and 3 from J, leaving 10 bases between them. This CDR3 has 14 amino acids. The CDR3 nucleotides are TGTGCCAGCAGTGAAGAGTGGCAGGACTACGAGCAGTACTTC. Translation: CASSEEWQDYEQYF.

The rearrangement links TRBV2 to TRBJ1-3; D gene unclear. Germline V gene data show CDR1 as SNHLY and CDR2 as FYNNEI. This CDR3 contains 13 residues. V was cut by 10 bases and J by 4 bases, with 14 bases left in between. The CDR3 protein is CATGGQYGNTIYF. The CDR3 coding sequence is TGTGCCACCGGTGGGCAGTACGGAAACACCATATATTTT.

V gene TRBV6-6 combines with J gene TRBJ1-4; D ambiguous. Germline V gene lookup returns CDR1 MNHNY and CDR2 SVGAGI (reference sequence). V lost 4 bases and J lost 4, with 10 bases in between. This CDR3 is 14 amino acids long. The CDR3 bases are TGTGCCAGCAGTTTTAGCGGGAATAATGAAAAACTGTTTTTT. It yields the protein CASSFSGNNEKLFF.

This clone was detected once. The rearrangement joins TRBV10-3 to TRBJ2-7; D is perhaps TRBD1 (6 bases). Trimming cost V 7 bases and J 4 bases, with 17 bases left between them. Germline CDR1 and CDR2: ENHRY and SYGVKD. The CDR3 runs to 14 residues. CDR3 sequence: CAIMPGTSDYEQYF. CDR3 bases: TGTGCCATCATGCCCGGGACATCAGATTACGAGCAGTACTTC.

The chain links TRBV30 to TRBJ2-3, with D possibly matching TRBD2 (5 bases). Germline V CDR1 and CDR2: GTSNPN, SVGIG (reference sequence). The CDR3 spans 12 residues. Here the CDR3 DNA reads TGTGCTCTAACGGGGTCTGGCGATACGCAGTATTTT. Translated, it gives CALTGSGDTQYF.

This chain connects TRBV5-1 to TRBJ2-5; TRBD1 agrees at 10 bases. The CDR3 extends over 16 amino acids. Losses at the gene ends were 4 bases for V and 1 base for J; bases not matched to a gene: 7. Germline loops: CDR1 SGHRS, CDR2 YFSETQ. The DNA of the CDR3 is TGCGCCAGCAGCACCGGGACAGGGGACCTCCAAGAGACCCAGTACTTC. Translating gives CASSTGTGDLQETQYF.

V and J are TRBV19 and TRBJ1-1; possible D gene TRBD1, 5 bases. This CDR3 has 12 amino acids. V lost 9 bases and J lost 7, with 15 bases in between. CDR1 is LNHDA and CDR2 is SQIVND in the germline V gene (reference sequence). Here the CDR3 DNA reads TGTGCCAGCCCCCATAATGACAGTGAAGCTTTCTTT. Amino acids: CASPHNDSEAFF. The whole variable domain, remainder taken from reference TRBV19 and TRBJ1-1, is DGGITQSPKYLFRKEGQNVTLSCEQNLNHDAMYWYRQDPGQGLRLIYYSQIVNDFQKGDIAEGYSVSREKKESFPLTVTSAQKNPTAFYLCASPHNDSEAFFGQGTRLTVV.

As regards this clone: This same CDR3 is encoded by further DNA sequences in the sample. The genes are TRBV9 and TRBJ1-2; D call uncertain. The CDR3 totals 13 residues. The V and J ends lost 2 bases and 5 bases respectively, with 10 bases between them. The germline gives CDR1 SGDLS, CDR2 YYNGEE. The CDR3 bases are TGTGCCAGCAGCGTGGCGGGAGGGTATGGCTACACCTTC. Residues: CASSVAGGYGYTF.

The chain couples TRBV7-3 to TRBJ1-6, with TRBD1 identical over 11 bases. Germline CDR1 and CDR2: SGHTA and FQGTGA. There are 16 residues in the CDR3. The V segment lost 2 bases and the J segment 7 bases; nucleotides outside the gene matches: 4. CDR3 sequence (DNA): TGTGCCAGCAGCTTATTGGGGACAGGGGGGAATTCACCCCTCCACTTT. This sequence encodes CASSLLGTGGNSPLHF.

This chain links TRBV9 with TRBJ1-1; 7 bases match TRBD1. Germline V gene sequence: CDR1 SGDLS, CDR2 YYNGEE. V shed 2 bases, J shed 5 bases, and the junction held 6 bases outside the gene matches. The CDR3 consists of 14 residues. The CDR3 coding sequence is TGTGCCAGCAGCGTCTGGACAGGCCAGACTGAAGCTTTCTTT. Translated, it gives CASSVWTGQTEAFF. Full variable domain (outside the CDR3, taken from reference TRBV9 and TRBJ1-1): DSGVTQTPKHLITATGQRVTLRCSPRSGDLSVYWYQQSLDQGLQFLIQYYNGEERAKGNILERFSAQQFPDLHSELNLSSLELGDSALYFCASSVWTGQTEAFFGQGTRLTVV.

This rearrangement joins TRBV19 to TRBJ1-2; TRBD1 matches at 7 bases. This CDR3 has 11 residues. Germline V CDR1 and CDR2: LNHDA, SQIVND (reference sequence). After removal of 4 bases from V and 14 bases from J, the junction contained 7 bases not matched to a gene. CDR3 protein: CASSTGQFRTF. The DNA of the CDR3 is TGTGCCAGTAGTACGGGACAGTTCCGGACCTTC.

This chain uses TRBV9 with TRBJ2-2, with a possible D match to TRBD1 (6 bases). CDR3 length equals 17 residues. The V end lost 7 bases, the J end lost 4 bases, and 23 bases lay between the germline ends. Looked up from germline, CDR1 is SGDLS and CDR2 is YYNGEE. The CDR3 loop reads CASSIPDAGVGTGELFF. CDR3 nucleotide sequence: TGTGCCAGCTCAATCCCTGATGCAGGGGTAGGCACCGGGGAGCTGTTTTTT. Full variable domain (outside the CDR3, taken from reference TRBV9 and TRBJ2-2): DSGVTQTPKHLITATGQRVTLRCSPRSGDLSVYWYQQSLDQGLQFLIQYYNGEERAKGNILERFSAQQFPDLHSELNLSSLELGDSALYFCASSIPDAGVGTGELFFGEGSRLTVL.

The V gene is TRBV5-5, the J gene TRBJ1-5; tentative D call: TRBD1 (5 bases). CDR1 SGHKS and CDR2 YYEKEE come from the germline V gene (reference sequence). CDR3 length equals 15 residues. Trimming pared 0 bases from V and 7 bases from J, leaving 14 bases between. The DNA for the CDR3 is TGTGCCAGCAGCTTGGATAGGGGCCTCCTGCAGCCCCAGCATTTT. Translated: CASSLDRGLLQPQHF.

The gene calls are TRBV5-1 and TRBJ2-6; D is unclear. V was clipped by 6 bases and J by 0 bases, with 22 bases between them. Germline CDR1 SGHRS, CDR2 YFSETQ. This CDR3 contains 19 residues. CDR3 amino acids: CASTLLGPERRSGANVLTF. CDR3 sequence (DNA): TGCGCCAGCACCCTGTTGGGCCCAGAACGCCGCTCTGGGGCCAACGTCCTGACTTTC.

This chain links TRBV27 with TRBJ1-2, with TRBD1 as a possible D gene (6 bases). V dropped 6 bases and J dropped 2 bases, with 22 bases sitting between them. The CDR3 is 17 residues long. From germline, CDR1 is MNHEY and CDR2 SMNVEV (reference sequence). For the CDR3, the DNA is TGTGCCAGCAGGAACCTACTAGGCAGGGGAGGGAACTATGGCTACACCTTC. This gives the protein CASRNLLGRGGNYGYTF.

This chain uses TRBV21-1 with TRBJ2-3; whether TRBD2, the table's D call, matches the DNA was not checked. TRBV21-1 is designated a pseudogene. The CDR3 sequence is 15 residues long. The DNA for the CDR3 is TGTGCCAGCAGCAAATGGGTCGGGGGCACAGATACGCAGTATTTT. Translation: CASSKWVGGTDTQYF.

The genes are TRBV20-1 and TRBJ1-1; perhaps TRBD1 as D (5 bases). Looked up from germline, CDR1 is DFQATT and CDR2 is SNEGSKA (reference sequence). The V end lost 5 bases, the J end lost 4 bases, and 8 bases lay between the germline ends. The CDR3 runs to 11 residues. CDR3 amino acids: CSASGGTEAFF. CDR3 bases: TGCAGTGCTTCCGGGGGCACTGAAGCTTTCTTT.

The chain uses TRBV11-2 and TRBJ1-6; 7 nucleotides align to TRBD1. The CDR3 runs to 16 residues. Germline values: CDR1 SGHAT, CDR2 FQNNGV. V lost 3 bases, J lost 0 bases, and 2 bases stayed unmatched. The CDR3 coding sequence is TGTGCCAGCAGCTTTGACAGGGCCTCCTATAATTCACCCCTCCACTTT. Residues: CASSFDRASYNSPLHF.

This clone has a single count. The rearrangement uses TRBV27 and TRBJ1-2, with a tentative D call TRBD1 (6 bases). V lost 6 bases, J lost 6 bases, and 17 bases lay in between. The germline V gene encodes CDR1 MNHEY and CDR2 SMNVEV (reference sequence). The CDR3 is 14 residues long. CDR3 protein: CASSSLIYRDGYTF. DNA of the CDR3: TGTGCCAGCAGCTCCCTCATTTACAGGGATGGCTACACCTTC.

The chain employs TRBV14 and TRBJ2-7, with 10 bases lining up with TRBD2. Germline CDR1 is SGHDN and CDR2 is FVKESK. This CDR3 contains 16 residues. The J segment lost 1 base and the V segment lost 4 bases, leaving 7 bases of the junction unmatched. The CDR3 nucleotides are TGTGCCAGCAGCCTCGCTAGCGGGGGTCCATCCTACGAGCAGTACTTC. Its protein product is CASSLASGGPSYEQYF.

V and J are TRBV15 and TRBJ1-5; D unresolved. CDR1 and CDR2 from the germline V gene are LNHNV and YYDKDF (reference sequence). This CDR3 region has 15 residues. V gave up 0 bases and J gave up 4 bases, with 10 bases separating them. The CDR3 DNA reads TGTGCCACCAGCAGAGATTGGACTGAAAATCAGCCCCAGCATTTT. Translation: CATSRDWTENQPQHF.